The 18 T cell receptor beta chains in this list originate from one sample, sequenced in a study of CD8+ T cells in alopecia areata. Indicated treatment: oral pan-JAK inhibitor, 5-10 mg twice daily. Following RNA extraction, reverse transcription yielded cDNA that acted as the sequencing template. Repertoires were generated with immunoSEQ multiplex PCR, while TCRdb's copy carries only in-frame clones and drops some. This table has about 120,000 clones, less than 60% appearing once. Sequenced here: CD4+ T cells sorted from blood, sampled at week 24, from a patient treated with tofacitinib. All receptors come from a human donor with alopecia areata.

CDR3 coding DNA: TGTGCCAGCAGCCAATCTTCCGGGACAGCTACCTACGAGCAGTACTTC. Residues: CASSQSSGTATYEQYF. This chain joins TRBV4-2 and TRBJ2-7; 7 bases fit TRBD1. CDR1 and CDR2 from the germline V gene are LGHNA and YNFKEQ. J lost 2 bases, V lost 2 bases, and 9 bases had no gene match. The CDR3 contains 16 residues.

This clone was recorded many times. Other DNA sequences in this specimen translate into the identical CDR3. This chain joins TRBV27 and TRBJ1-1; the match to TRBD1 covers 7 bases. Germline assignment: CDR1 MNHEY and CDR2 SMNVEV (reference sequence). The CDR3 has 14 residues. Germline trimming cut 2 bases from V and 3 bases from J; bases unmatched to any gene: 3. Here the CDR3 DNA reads TGTGCCAGCAGTTTAACAGGGGCTGACACTGAAGCTTTCTTT. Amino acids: CASSLTGADTEAFF.

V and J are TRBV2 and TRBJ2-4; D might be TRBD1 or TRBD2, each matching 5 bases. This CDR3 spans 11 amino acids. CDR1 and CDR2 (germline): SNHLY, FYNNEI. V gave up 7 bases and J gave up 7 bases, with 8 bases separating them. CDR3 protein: CASTEGNIQYF. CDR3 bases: TGTGCCAGCACTGAGGGGAACATTCAGTACTTC.

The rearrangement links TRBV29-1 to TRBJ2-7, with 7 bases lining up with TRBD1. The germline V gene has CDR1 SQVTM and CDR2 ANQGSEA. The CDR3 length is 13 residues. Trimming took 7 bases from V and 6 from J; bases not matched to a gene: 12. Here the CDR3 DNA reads TGCAGCGCCACCGGGACAGAGGCATCCGAGCAGTACTTC. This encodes CSATGTEASEQYF.

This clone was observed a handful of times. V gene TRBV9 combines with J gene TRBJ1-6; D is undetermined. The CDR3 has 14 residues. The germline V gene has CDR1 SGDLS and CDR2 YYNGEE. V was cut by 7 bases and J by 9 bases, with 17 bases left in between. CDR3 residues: CASRLEDGVSPLHF. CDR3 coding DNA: TGTGCCAGCCGCCTGGAAGATGGGGTTTCACCCCTCCACTTT.

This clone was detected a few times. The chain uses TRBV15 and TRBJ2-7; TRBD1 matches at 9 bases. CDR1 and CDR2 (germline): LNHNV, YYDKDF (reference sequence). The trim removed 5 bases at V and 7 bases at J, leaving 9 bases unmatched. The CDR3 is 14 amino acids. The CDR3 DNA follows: TGTGCCACCAGCCGGCGGGACAGGGTGGGGGAGCAGTACTTC. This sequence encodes CATSRRDRVGEQYF. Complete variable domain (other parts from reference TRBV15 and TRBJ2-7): DAMVIQNPRYQVTQFGKPVTLSCSQTLNHNVMYWYQQKSSQAPKLLFHYYDKDFNNEADTPDNFQSRRPNTSFCFLDIRSPGLGDTAMYLCATSRRDRVGEQYFGPGTRLTVT.

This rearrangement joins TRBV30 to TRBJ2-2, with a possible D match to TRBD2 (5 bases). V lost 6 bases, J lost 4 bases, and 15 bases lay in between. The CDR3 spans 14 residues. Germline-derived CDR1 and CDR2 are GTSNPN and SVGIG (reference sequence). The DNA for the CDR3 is TGTGCCTGCTTACATGGGAGACTCACCGGGGAGCTGTTTTTT. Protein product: CACLHGRLTGELFF.

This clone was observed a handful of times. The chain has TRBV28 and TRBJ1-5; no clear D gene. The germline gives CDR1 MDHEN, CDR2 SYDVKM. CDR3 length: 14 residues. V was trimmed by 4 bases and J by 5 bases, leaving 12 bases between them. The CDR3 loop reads CASSSNQPYQPQHF. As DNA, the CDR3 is TGTGCCAGCAGTTCCAACCAGCCCTATCAGCCCCAGCATTTT.

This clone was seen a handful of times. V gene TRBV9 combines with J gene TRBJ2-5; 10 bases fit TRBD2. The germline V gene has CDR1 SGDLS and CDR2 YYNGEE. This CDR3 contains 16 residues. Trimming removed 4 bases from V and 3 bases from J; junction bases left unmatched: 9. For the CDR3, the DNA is TGTGCCAGCAGCACCAGACCTAGCGGGGGTAAAGAGACCCAGTACTTC. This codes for CASSTRPSGGKETQYF.

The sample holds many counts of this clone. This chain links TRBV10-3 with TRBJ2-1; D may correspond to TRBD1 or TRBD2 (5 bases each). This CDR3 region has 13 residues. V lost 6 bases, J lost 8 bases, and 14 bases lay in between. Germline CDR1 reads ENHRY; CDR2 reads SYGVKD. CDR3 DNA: TGTGCCATCAGCGGGACCGGCCGGGATGAGCAGTTCTTC. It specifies CAISGTGRDEQFF.

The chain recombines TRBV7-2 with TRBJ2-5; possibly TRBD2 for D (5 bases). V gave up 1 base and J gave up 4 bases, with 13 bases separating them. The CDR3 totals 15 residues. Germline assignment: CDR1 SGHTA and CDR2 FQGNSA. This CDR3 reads CASSLGGSVRETQYF. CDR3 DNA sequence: TGTGCCAGCAGCTTAGGAGGGTCAGTGAGAGAGACCCAGTACTTC.

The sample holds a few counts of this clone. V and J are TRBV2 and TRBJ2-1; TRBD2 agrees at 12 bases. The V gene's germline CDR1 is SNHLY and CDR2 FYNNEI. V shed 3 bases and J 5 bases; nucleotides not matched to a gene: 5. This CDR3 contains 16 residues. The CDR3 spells CASSEGLAGGNNEQFF. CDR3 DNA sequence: TGTGCCAGCAGTGAGGGGCTAGCGGGGGGGAACAATGAGCAGTTCTTC.

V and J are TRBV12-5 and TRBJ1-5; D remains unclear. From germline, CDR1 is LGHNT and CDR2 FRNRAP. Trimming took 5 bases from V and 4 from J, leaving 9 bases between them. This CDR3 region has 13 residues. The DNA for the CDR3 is TGTGCTAGTGGTCCCCGCCTTAATCAGCCCCAGCATTTT. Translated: CASGPRLNQPQHF.

The CDR3 bases are TGCAGCTTCCGGGAGAACACTGAAGCTTTCTTT. It translates to CSFRENTEAFF. The chain uses TRBV29-1 and TRBJ1-1; D unresolved. Germline values: CDR1 SQVTM, CDR2 ANQGSEA. This CDR3 has 11 residues. The V end lost 8 bases, the J end lost 1 base, and 8 bases lay between the germline ends.

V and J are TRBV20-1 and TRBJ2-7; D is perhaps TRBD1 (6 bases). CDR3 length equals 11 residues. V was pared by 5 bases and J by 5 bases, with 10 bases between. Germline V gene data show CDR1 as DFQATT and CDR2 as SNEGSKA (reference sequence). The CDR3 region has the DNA TGCAGTGCTGGACAGCTAGACGAGCAGTACTTC. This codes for CSAGQLDEQYF.

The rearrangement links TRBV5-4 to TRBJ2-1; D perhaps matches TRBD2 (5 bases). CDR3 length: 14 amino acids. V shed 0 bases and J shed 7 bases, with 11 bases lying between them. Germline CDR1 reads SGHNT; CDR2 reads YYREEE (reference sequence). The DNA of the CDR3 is TGTGCCAGCAGCTTGGCTGCTAGCAGGAATGAGCAGTTCTTC. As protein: CASSLAASRNEQFF. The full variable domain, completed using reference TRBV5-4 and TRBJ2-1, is ETGVTQSPTHLIKTRGQQVTLRCSSQSGHNTVSWYQQALGQGPQFIFQYYREEENGRGNFPPRFSGLQFPNYSSELNVNALELDDSALYLCASSLAASRNEQFFGPGTRLTVL.

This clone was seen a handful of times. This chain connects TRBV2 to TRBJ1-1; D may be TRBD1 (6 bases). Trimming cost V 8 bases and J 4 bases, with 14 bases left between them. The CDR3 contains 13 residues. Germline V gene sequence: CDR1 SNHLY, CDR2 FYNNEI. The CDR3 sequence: CASGQGRVTEAFF. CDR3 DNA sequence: TGTGCCAGCGGCCAGGGGAGGGTCACTGAAGCTTTCTTT.

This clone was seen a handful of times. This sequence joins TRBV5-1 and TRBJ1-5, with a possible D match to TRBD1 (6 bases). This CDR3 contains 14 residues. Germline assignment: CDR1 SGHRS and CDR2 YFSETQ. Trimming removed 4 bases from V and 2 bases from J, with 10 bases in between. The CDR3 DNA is TGCGCCAGCAGCACTGGGGGCGGCAATCAGCCCCAGCATTTT. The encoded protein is CASSTGGGNQPQHF.